This TCR beta chain was sequenced for a study of shared clonotypes between healthy human individuals. Study-wide context: The donor pool was made up of a couple of women and three men aged 18 to 49. Points from the study as a whole: Naive CD4 clonotypes were shared across a handful of donors at around 5.4%.

Remarks on this clone: Its specificity is not known.

Only in-frame clones appear in the TCRdb table, and some are missing; sequencing was by immunoSEQ multiplex PCR. The repertoire holds 2 million to 3 million clones, with under 95% as singletons. Donors had no recently reported acute infections or vaccinations and were HIV-negative. The clonotype comes from a man aged 18 to 35 in good health. Some clones in this sample may be carry-over from other donors' samples. The sample consisted of naive CD4+ T cells from PBMCs. Stated subset: CD45RA+ positively selected.

In nucleotides, the CDR3 is TGTGCCAGCAGCCGCCATCTAGCGGGAGGGTATGAGCAGTTCTTC. Its protein product is CASSRHLAGGYEQFF. The gene calls are TRBV14 and TRBJ2-1, with 12 bases aligning to TRBD2. The V segment lost 4 bases and the J segment 8 bases; nucleotides outside the gene matches: 6. There are 15 residues in the CDR3. Germline assignment: CDR1 SGHDN and CDR2 FVKESK.